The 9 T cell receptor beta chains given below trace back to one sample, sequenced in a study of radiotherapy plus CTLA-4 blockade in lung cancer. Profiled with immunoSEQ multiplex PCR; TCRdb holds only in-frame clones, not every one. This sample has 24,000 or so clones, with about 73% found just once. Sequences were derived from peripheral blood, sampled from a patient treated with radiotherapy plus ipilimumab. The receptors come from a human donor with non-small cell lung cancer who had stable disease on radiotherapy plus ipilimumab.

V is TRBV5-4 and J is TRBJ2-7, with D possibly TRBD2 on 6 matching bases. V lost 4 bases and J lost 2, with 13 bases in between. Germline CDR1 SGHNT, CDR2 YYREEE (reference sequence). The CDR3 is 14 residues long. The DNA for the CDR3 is TGTGCCAGCAGCGGAGGAGGGTTTCCCTACGAGCAGTACTTC. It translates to CASSGGGFPYEQYF. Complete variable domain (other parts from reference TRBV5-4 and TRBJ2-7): ETGVTQSPTHLIKTRGQQVTLRCSSQSGHNTVSWYQQALGQGPQFIFQYYREEENGRGNFPPRFSGLQFPNYSSELNVNALELDDSALYLCASSGGGFPYEQYFGPGTRLTVT.

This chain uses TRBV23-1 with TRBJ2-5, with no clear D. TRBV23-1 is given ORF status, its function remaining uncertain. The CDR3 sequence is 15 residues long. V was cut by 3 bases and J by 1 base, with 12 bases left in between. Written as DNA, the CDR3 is TGCGCCAGCAGTCACATCAAATTTTCCCAAGAGACCCAGTACTTC. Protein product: CASSHIKFSQETQYF.

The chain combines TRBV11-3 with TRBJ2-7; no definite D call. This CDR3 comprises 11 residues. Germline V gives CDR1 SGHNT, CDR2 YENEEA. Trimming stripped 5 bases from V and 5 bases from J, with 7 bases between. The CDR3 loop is CASSPGDEQYF. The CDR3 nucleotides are TGTGCCAGCAGCCCAGGAGACGAGCAGTACTTC.

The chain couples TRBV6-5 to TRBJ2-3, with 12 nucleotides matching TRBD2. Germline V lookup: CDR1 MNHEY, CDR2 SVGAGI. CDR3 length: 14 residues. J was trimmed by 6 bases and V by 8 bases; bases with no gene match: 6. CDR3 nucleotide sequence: TGTGCCAGCGGAGGTCTAGCGGGAGGGGATACGCAGTATTTT. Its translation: CASGGLAGGDTQYF.

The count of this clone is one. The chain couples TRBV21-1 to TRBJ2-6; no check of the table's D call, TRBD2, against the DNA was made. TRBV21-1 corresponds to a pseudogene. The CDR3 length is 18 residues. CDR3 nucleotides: TGTGCCAGCAGATACGCACTAGCACAACAAAGTCGGGCCAACGTCCTGACTTTC. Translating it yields CASRYALAQQSRANVLTF.

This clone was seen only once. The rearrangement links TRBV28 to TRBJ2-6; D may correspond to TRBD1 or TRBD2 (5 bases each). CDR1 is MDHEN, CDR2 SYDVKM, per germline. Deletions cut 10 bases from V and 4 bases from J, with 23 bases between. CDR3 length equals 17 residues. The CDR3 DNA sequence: TGTGCCACCTTTTGGGGGTTAGGGCAGCGAGGGGCCAACGTCCTGACTTTC. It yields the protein CATFWGLGQRGANVLTF.

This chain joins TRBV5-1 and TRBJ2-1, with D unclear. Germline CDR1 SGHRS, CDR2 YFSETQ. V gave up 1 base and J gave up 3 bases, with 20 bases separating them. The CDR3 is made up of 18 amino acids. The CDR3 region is CASSLKAPLSADYNEQFF. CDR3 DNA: TGCGCCAGCAGCTTGAAGGCCCCTTTGAGTGCCGACTACAATGAGCAGTTCTTC.

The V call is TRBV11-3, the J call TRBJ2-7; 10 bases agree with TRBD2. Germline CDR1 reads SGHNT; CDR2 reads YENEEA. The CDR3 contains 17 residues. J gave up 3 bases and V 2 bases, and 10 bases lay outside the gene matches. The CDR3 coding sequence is TGTGCCAGCAGCTTAACCTACTGGACTAGCGGCGACTACGAGCAGTACTTC. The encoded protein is CASSLTYWTSGDYEQYF.

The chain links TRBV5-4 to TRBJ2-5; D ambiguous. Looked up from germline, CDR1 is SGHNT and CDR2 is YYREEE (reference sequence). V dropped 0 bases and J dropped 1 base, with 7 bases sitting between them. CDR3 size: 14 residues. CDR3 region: CASSLGRPQETQYF. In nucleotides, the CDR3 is TGTGCCAGCAGCTTGGGACGACCCCAAGAGACCCAGTACTTC.